In its sample, the clone carrying this TCR beta chain was seen a few times. This CDR3 has 14 amino acids. Looked up from germline, CDR1 is SQVTM and CDR2 is ANQGSEA. V lost 4 bases and J lost 3, with 12 bases in between. This entry belongs to a study of blood T cell repertoires in COVID-19. Sequencing used immunoSEQ multiplex PCR; TCRdb keeps in-frame clones, though not all of them. The table shows about 230,000 clones, with 81% occurring only once. This rearrangement joins TRBV29-1 to TRBJ1-4; possible D gene TRBD1, 5 bases. The receptor was derived from a woman of 80 years or more with acute or convalescent COVID-19. Sequencing input: peripheral blood. DNA of the CDR3: TGCAGCGTTGTTCCGGCAGGGTCTAATGAAAAACTGTTTTTT. Amino acid sequence: CSVVPAGSNEKLFF.